This TCR beta chain comes out of a study of CD8 T cells in ankylosing spondylitis. Findings of the study overall: Clones linked to disease, bearing a CD8+ phenotype, were relatively rare in peripheral blood. Earlier studies detected some motif variants in reactive arthritis synovial fluid and blood.

Germline V gene data show CDR1 as WNHNN and CDR2 as SYGVQD (reference sequence). CDR3 length: 13 residues. The V end lost 8 bases, the J end lost 3 bases, and 11 bases lay between the germline ends. For TCR beta, libraries came from quantitative 5'-RACE with molecular barcodes. TCRdb reprocessed the 5' RACE reads with MiXCR, giving one entry per CDR3 protein. The sample carries just under 350,000 distinct CDR3 sequences, roughly 15% recorded once. Concerning this clonotype: The antigen is undetermined.

The rearrangement uses TRBV10-1 and TRBJ2-1; D remains unclear. The specimen sequenced was blood, either unsorted or a sorted T cell fraction (not recorded which). The sequence came from a male donor with ankylosing spondylitis or in good health (not recorded which). Here the CDR3 DNA reads TGCGCCAGCGCCCGAACGAACTACAATGAGCAGTTCTTC. This gives the protein CASARTNYNEQFF.